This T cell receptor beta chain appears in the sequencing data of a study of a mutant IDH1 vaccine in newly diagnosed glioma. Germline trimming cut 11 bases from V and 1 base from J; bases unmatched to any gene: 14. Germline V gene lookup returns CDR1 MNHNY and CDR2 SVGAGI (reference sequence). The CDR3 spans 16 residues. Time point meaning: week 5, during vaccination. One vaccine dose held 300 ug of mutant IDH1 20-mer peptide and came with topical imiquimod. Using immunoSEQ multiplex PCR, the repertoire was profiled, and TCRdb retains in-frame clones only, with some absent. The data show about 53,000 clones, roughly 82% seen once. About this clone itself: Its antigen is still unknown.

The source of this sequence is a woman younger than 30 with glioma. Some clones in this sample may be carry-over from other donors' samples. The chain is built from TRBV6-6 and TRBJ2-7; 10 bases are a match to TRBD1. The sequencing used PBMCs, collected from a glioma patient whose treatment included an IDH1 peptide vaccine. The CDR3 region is CASKGQGLQDSYEQYF. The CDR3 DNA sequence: TGTGCCTCGAAGGGACAGGGGCTTCAAGATTCCTACGAGCAGTACTTC.